This TCR beta chain was observed in a study of blood T cell repertoires in COVID-19. About the study: Acute and convalescent COVID-19 samples came from the United States, Italy and Spain. Sample material is recorded as cDNA or gDNA derived from T cells, B-cell-depleted T cells, or PBMCs.

Profiling relied on immunoSEQ multiplex PCR, and the TCRdb table lists in-frame clones only, not all of them. The data hold about 210,000 clones, with approximately 78% observed a single time. Unmatched junction bases numbered 0, after V lost 1 base and J lost 2 bases. The CDR3 runs to 15 residues. Germline V gives CDR1 SGHRS, CDR2 YFSETQ. The sequenced sample was peripheral blood. This clonotype was obtained from a woman in her 70s with COVID-19, enrolled during active disease. The chain is built from TRBV5-1 and TRBJ2-2; 9 bases are a match to TRBD2. The CDR3 sequence is CASSLLAGNTGELFF. CDR3 DNA: TGCGCCAGCAGCTTGCTAGCGGGAAACACCGGGGAGCTGTTTTTT.